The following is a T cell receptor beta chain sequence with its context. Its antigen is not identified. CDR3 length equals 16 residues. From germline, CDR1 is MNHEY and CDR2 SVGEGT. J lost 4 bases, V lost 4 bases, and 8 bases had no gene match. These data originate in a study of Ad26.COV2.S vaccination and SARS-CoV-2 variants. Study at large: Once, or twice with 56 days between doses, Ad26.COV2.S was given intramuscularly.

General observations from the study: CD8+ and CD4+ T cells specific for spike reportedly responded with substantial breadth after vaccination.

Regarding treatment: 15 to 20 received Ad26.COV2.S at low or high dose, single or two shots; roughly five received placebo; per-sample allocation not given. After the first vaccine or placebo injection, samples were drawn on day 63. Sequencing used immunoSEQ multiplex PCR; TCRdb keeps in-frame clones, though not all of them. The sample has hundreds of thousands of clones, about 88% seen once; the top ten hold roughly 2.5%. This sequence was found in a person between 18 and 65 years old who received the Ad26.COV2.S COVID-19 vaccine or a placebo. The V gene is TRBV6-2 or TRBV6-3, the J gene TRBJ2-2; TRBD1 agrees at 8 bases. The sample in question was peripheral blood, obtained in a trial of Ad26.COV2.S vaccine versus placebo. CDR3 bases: TGTGCCAGCAGTTTCAGGGGGCTAGCCGCCACCGGGGAGCTGTTTTTT. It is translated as CASSFRGLAATGELFF.